Reported below is one T cell receptor (beta chain). What it recognizes is unknown. Generated by immunoSEQ multiplex PCR, the TCRdb table keeps only in-frame clones and is missing some. The sample lists roughly 2.5 million clones, just over 90% occurring once. This record belongs to a study of shared clonotypes between healthy human individuals. Study conclusions and caveats: Clonotypes not shared had lower generation probabilities than those common to all four donors. Though the depth was large, rarefaction showed that sorted-subset sequencing was incomplete. Sequencing depth was a factor that was expected to affect clonotype sharing among donors.

Participating donors were healthy, HIV-negative adults free of recent acute infections or vaccinations. The V end lost 7 bases, the J end lost 5 bases, and 14 bases lay between the germline ends. The CDR3 runs to 13 residues. Germline V gene sequence: CDR1 MNHEY, CDR2 SVGAGI. The origin of this receptor is a man younger than 35 in good health. This sequence joins TRBV6-5 and TRBJ2-5, with TRBD1 as a possible D gene (8 bases). The sequencing sample was made of naive CD4+ T cells sorted from blood. Subset described: CD45RA+ positively selected. CDR3 nucleotide sequence: TGTGCCAGCACCTACAGGGGGGGGGAGACCCAGTACTTC. Its protein is CASTYRGGETQYF.